These T cell receptor beta chains were read from a single sample in a study of CD8 T cells in ankylosing spondylitis. TCRdb re-called the 5' RACE reads with MiXCR, one entry per CDR3 protein. The sample holds under 450,000 distinct CDR3 sequences; roughly 17% are singletons and the top ten take just over 1%. Source material: blood, either unsorted or a sorted T cell fraction (not recorded which). All receptors derive from a male donor with ankylosing spondylitis. Each CDR3 is given with its conserved first and last residue. A D gene is named only where the DNA matches it firmly. Size is omitted from some rows. Given values are once, few, many or a class for expanded clones.

v_gene	j_gene	d_gene	abundance	CDR3nt	CDR3aa
TRBV6-4	TRBJ2-3	TRBD1	.	TGTGCCAGCCGAACGGGACAGGACGATAAAGGTACGCAGTATTTT	CASRTGQDDKGTQYF
TRBV7-3	TRBJ1-1	.	.	TGTGCCAGCAGAGCGGGGCCCTCGAACACTGAAGCTTTCTTT	CASRAGPSNTEAFF
TRBV20-1	TRBJ2-3	TRBD2	.	TGCAGTGCTTCCCCGCCGGGACTAGCGGGGGGTACGCAGTATTTT	CSASPPGLAGGTQYF
TRBV20-1	TRBJ2-3	TRBD2	many	TGCAGCGCGGGACTAGCGGGAGCAGATACGCAGTATTTT	CSAGLAGADTQYF
TRBV9	TRBJ2-2	.	.	TGTGCCAGCAGCGTATGGTCTGGGAACACCGGGGAGCTGTTTTTT	CASSVWSGNTGELFF
TRBV6-1	TRBJ2-4	.	few	TGTGCCAGCCAAACTGCGGGAAAAAACATTCAGTACTTC	CASQTAGKNIQYF
TRBV2	TRBJ2-5	.	.	TGTGCCAGGGGACCTAGGAAAGAGACCCAGTACTTC	CARGPRKETQYF
TRBV6-1	TRBJ1-2	.	few	TGTGCCAGCAGCCCCGCTATGAGGGGTGGCTACACCTTC	CASSPAMRGGYTF
TRBV20-1	TRBJ1-4	.	few	TGCAGTGCTAGAGATGACCAGGGACGAGAAAAACTGTTTTTT	CSARDDQGREKLFF
TRBV5-5	TRBJ1-2	.	few	TGTGCCAGCAGCTTGGTGGTTGGGGACTATGGCTACACCTTC	CASSLVVGDYGYTF
TRBV11-2	TRBJ2-1	TRBD2	.	TGTGCCAGCAGCCTTTACCGGACTAGCGTTTCCGGCAATGAGCAGTTCTTC	CASSLYRTSVSGNEQFF
TRBV28	TRBJ1-2	TRBD1	few	TGTGCCACCCGGGACAGGGGTCACTATGGCTACACCTTC	CATRDRGHYGYTF
TRBV3-1	TRBJ1-2	TRBD1	few	TGTGCCAGCAGCCCTTGGACAGGGCCCAACTATGGCTACACCTTC	CASSPWTGPNYGYTF
TRBV7-8	TRBJ1-1	.	.	TGTGCCAGCAGCTCGAGGCAGGGGTCGAACACTGAAGCTTTCTTT	CASSSRQGSNTEAFF
TRBV11-2	TRBJ2-2	.	.	TGTGCCAGCAGCCTCGGGACTCCTTCAACTAACACCGGGGAGCTGTTTTTT	CASSLGTPSTNTGELFF
TRBV20-1	TRBJ2-2	.	many	TGCAGTGCTAGAGGCCAGAGGGGTTTCGGGGAGCTGTTTTTT	CSARGQRGFGELFF
TRBV27	TRBJ1-1	.	.	TGTGCCAGCAGTGCCAACAGGGTGGGCACTGAAGCTTTCTTT	CASSANRVGTEAFF
TRBV10-3	TRBJ1-1	.	.	TGTGCCATCACCAAGGACGGGGGAAACACTGAAGCTTTCTTT	CAITKDGGNTEAFF
TRBV11-2	TRBJ2-1	.	.	TGTGCCAGCAGCTTTACTAGAGGCTACAATGAGCAGTTCTTC	CASSFTRGYNEQFF
TRBV20-1	TRBJ1-2	.	few	TGCAGTGCTAGGGTAGGGGACTATGGCTACACCTTC	CSARVGDYGYTF
TRBV20-1	TRBJ2-2	.	.	TGCAGTGCTAGAATGGGGAAGGGGACCGGGGAGCTGTTTTTT	CSARMGKGTGELFF
TRBV7-2	TRBJ2-1	TRBD2	few	TGTGCCAGCAGCTCAAAGGCTAGCGGGAGATCCTACAATGAGCAGTTCTTC	CASSSKASGRSYNEQFF
TRBV7-9	TRBJ1-1	.	.	TGTGCCAGCAGCACGGACACTGAAGCTTTCTTT	CASSTDTEAFF
TRBV24-1	TRBJ1-5	.	.	TGTGCCACCAGTGATCTGGCGGGGGGGCCCCAGCCCCAGCATTTT	CATSDLAGGPQPQHF
TRBV5-1	TRBJ2-2	.	.	TGCGCCAGCAGCAGAACCGGGACGGCGAACACCGGGGAGCTGGTTTTT	CASSRTGTANTGELVF
TRBV19	TRBJ1-2	TRBD1	.	TGTGCCAGTAGTCCCAGGGACAGCGCGGGATACACCTTC	CASSPRDSAGYTF
TRBV6-5	TRBJ2-3	.	few	TGTGCCAGCAAAATGACAGATACGCAGTATTTT	CASKMTDTQYF
TRBV5-1	TRBJ1-1	.	.	TGCGCCAGCAGCTTGGAAACAGGACCCACTGAAGCTTTCTTT	CASSLETGPTEAFF
TRBV20-1	TRBJ2-7	.	few	TGCAGTGCTATACCTGGGGGGAAGAGGTACGAGCAGTACTTC	CSAIPGGKRYEQYF
TRBV10-3	TRBJ1-6	TRBD1	few	TGTGCCATCGGGACAGCTAATTCACCCCTCCACTTT	CAIGTANSPLHF
TRBV6-5	TRBJ1-1	TRBD1	few	TGTGCCAGCAGTTCGACAGGGAAGAAGGGTATGAACACTGAAGCTTTCTTT	CASSSTGKKGMNTEAFF
TRBV4-3	TRBJ2-4	.	.	TGCGCCAGCAGCCAGGGTCCGGGCGGAGAAAACATTCAGTACTTC	CASSQGPGGENIQYF
TRBV5-1	TRBJ2-5	TRBD2	.	TGCGCCAGCAGCCCAACCTCTAGCGGGAGTGGGGAGACCCAGTACTTC	CASSPTSSGSGETQYF
TRBV12-3/TRBV12-4	TRBJ2-7	TRBD1	.	TGTGCCAGCAGTACGGGACAGGAGAGCTCCTACGAGCAGTACTTC	CASSTGQESSYEQYF
TRBV20-1	TRBJ1-6	TRBD1	.	TGCAGCACCAGGGACAGGGGCTGGAATTCACCCCTCCACTTT	CSTRDRGWNSPLHF
TRBV5-1	TRBJ2-3	.	many	TGCGCCAGCAGCTTGGGGGGGTACACAGATACGCAGTATTTT	CASSLGGYTDTQYF
TRBV12-3/TRBV12-4	TRBJ2-7	TRBD1	many	TGTGCCAGCAGTCCGCTGACAGGGAACTACGAGCAGTACTTC	CASSPLTGNYEQYF
TRBV6-2/TRBV6-3	TRBJ1-2	TRBD1	.	TGTGCCAGCACCCGGCCCCTAACAGGGGGCGACTATGGCTACACCTTC	CASTRPLTGGDYGYTF
TRBV29-1	TRBJ1-1	TRBD1	many	TGCAGCGTTGGGAAGGGGGCGTCCACTGAAGCTTTCTTT	CSVGKGASTEAFF
TRBV24-1	TRBJ2-1	TRBD1	.	TGTGCCACCTCAGGGGGGACAGGTAACAATGAGCAGTTCTTC	CATSGGTGNNEQFF
TRBV6-1	TRBJ1-5	TRBD1	many	TGTGCCAGCAGTGATTACAGGGGGCTTAATCAGCCCCAGCATTTT	CASSDYRGLNQPQHF
TRBV10-3	TRBJ1-3	.	few	TGTGCCATCAGTGAGGCGCGGTTCGTAAACACCATATATTTT	CAISEARFVNTIYF
TRBV5-1	TRBJ1-2	.	.	TGCGCCAGCAGCTTGGCGATGGACGGCTATGGCTACACCTTC	CASSLAMDGYGYTF
TRBV12-3/TRBV12-4	TRBJ1-2	.	many	TGTGCCAGCAGTTTAGAGCGTAACTATGGCTACACCTTC	CASSLERNYGYTF
TRBV12-3/TRBV12-4	TRBJ2-3	TRBD2	.	TGTGCCAGCAGACTAGCGGGAAGGGGAGATACGCAGTATTTT	CASRLAGRGDTQYF
TRBV7-2	TRBJ1-3	TRBD1	few	TGTGCCAGCAGCCCAAAGTGGGACAGCTCTGGAAACACCATATATTTT	CASSPKWDSSGNTIYF
TRBV20-1	TRBJ2-5	TRBD2	few	TGCAGTGCGCCCCCCGGACTAGTCGAAGAGACCCAGTACTTC	CSAPPGLVEETQYF
TRBV5-1	TRBJ2-4	.	.	TGCGCCAGCAGCTTGGGTTCAGCGGCCAAAAACATTCAGTACTTC	CASSLGSAAKNIQYF
TRBV6-5	TRBJ1-1	TRBD1	few	TGTGCCAGCAGTTACTCGACAGACAGGGGCACTGAAGCTTTCTTT	CASSYSTDRGTEAFF
TRBV6-1	TRBJ2-1	.	.	TGTGCCAGCAGCACACTACTAGGTCCCAATGAGCAGTTCTTC	CASSTLLGPNEQFF
TRBV7-2	TRBJ1-2	TRBD1	few	TGTGCCAGCAGCTTAGTGGGACAGGCGTATGGCTACACCTTC	CASSLVGQAYGYTF
TRBV20-1	TRBJ1-1	TRBD1	few	TGCAGTGCCGACAGGGGCCCCACTGAAGCTTTCTTT	CSADRGPTEAFF
TRBV3-1	TRBJ2-2	.	.	TGTGCCAGCAGCCAAGATTGGTCCGGGGAGCTGTTTTTT	CASSQDWSGELFF
TRBV25-1	TRBJ1-1	.	.	TGTGCCAGCACCTCGGGACGGGCAAAACTGAACACTGAAGCTTTCTTT	CASTSGRAKLNTEAFF